One sample yielded the 24 T cell receptor beta chains listed below, sequenced in a study of cytomegalovirus exposure and HLA in healthy donors. Vbeta (60) and Jbeta (13) primers were used in the PCR. Profiled with immunoSEQ multiplex PCR; TCRdb holds only in-frame clones, not every one. The sample consists of some 130,000 clones, roughly 77% of them appearing once. The sample taken for sequencing was PBMCs. The receptor set was obtained from a female donor in good health and CMV-seronegative.

This rearrangement joins TRBV7-2 to TRBJ1-1; 7 bases map to TRBD1. CDR1 and CDR2 from the germline V gene are SGHTA and FQGNSA. CDR3 size: 14 residues. V lost 5 bases to trimming and J lost 5 bases; unmatched junction nucleotides: 8. In DNA, the CDR3 is TGTGCCAGCAGCCCTCAACCAGGGGGGACTGAAGCTTTCTTT. This codes for CASSPQPGGTEAFF. The variable domain in full, with the rest retrieved from reference TRBV7-2 and TRBJ1-1, is GAGVSQSPSNKVTEKGKDVELRCDPISGHTALYWYRQSLGQGLEFLIYFQGNSAPDKSGLPSDRFSAERTGGSVSTLTIQRTQQEDSAVYLCASSPQPGGTEAFFGQGTRLTVV.

The chain carries TRBV7-2 and TRBJ2-7; D is perhaps TRBD1 (6 bases). Trimming stripped 3 bases from V and 6 bases from J, with 18 bases between. CDR1 SGHTA and CDR2 FQGNSA come from the germline V gene. This CDR3 contains 15 residues. CDR3 region: CASSLTDSSRVEQYF. The CDR3 region has the DNA TGTGCCAGCAGCTTGACGGACAGTAGTAGGGTCGAGCAGTACTTC.

The chain is built from TRBV9 and TRBJ2-7; 7 bases agree with TRBD1. Germline V gene data show CDR1 as SGDLS and CDR2 as YYNGEE. The CDR3 sequence is 16 residues long. The ends lost 4 bases at V and 2 bases at J; junction bases unmatched: 12. In DNA, the CDR3 is TGTGCCAGCAGCTCAGAAGTCACAGGGGCTACCTACGAGCAGTACTTC. Amino acids: CASSSEVTGATYEQYF.

The chain uses TRBV28 and TRBJ1-1; TRBD1 matches at 12 bases. Trimming at V came to 4 bases and at J to 3 bases, leaving 6 bases not matched to a gene. The germline gives CDR1 MDHEN, CDR2 SYDVKM. The CDR3 contains 16 residues. The CDR3 loop reads CASSSGDRGLYTEAFF. CDR3 nucleotides: TGTGCCAGCAGTTCGGGGGACAGGGGGCTGTACACTGAAGCTTTCTTT.

J is TRBJ1-5 and V is TRBV6-1, with 8 bases matching TRBD1. Germline CDR1 reads MNHNS; CDR2 reads SASEGT. The CDR3 sequence is 15 residues long. V lost 7 bases to trimming and J lost 6 bases; unmatched junction nucleotides: 11. CDR3 amino acids: CASNLRQGFSQPQHF. CDR3 coding DNA: TGTGCCAGCAATTTGAGACAGGGGTTTAGTCAGCCCCAGCATTTT.

This clone occurred once. The J gene is TRBJ2-7, the V gene TRBV5-6, with D maybe TRBD2 (6 bases). The CDR3 has 13 residues. From germline, CDR1 is SGHDT and CDR2 YYEEEE. Trimming cost V 3 bases and J 6 bases, with 13 bases left between them. The CDR3 spells CASSSGDPGEQYF. CDR3 coding DNA: TGTGCCAGCAGCTCGGGAGATCCGGGCGAGCAGTACTTC.

V and J are TRBV30 and TRBJ1-1; 12 nucleotides line up with TRBD1. Per the germline V gene, CDR1 is GTSNPN and CDR2 is SVGIG (reference sequence). The CDR3 extends over 14 amino acids. V lost 8 bases and J lost 5; bases outside the gene matches: 9. CDR3 nucleotides: TGTGCCCCACAAGGGGACAGGGGGCAAACTGAAGCTTTCTTT. Protein: CAPQGDRGQTEAFF.

V is TRBV2 and J is TRBJ2-1, with D possibly being TRBD2 (5 bases). The CDR3 has 14 amino acids. The germline V gene encodes CDR1 SNHLY and CDR2 FYNNEI. The V and J ends lost 8 bases and 0 bases respectively, with 11 bases between them. CDR3 amino acids: CASVRAGSYNEQFF. The CDR3 DNA sequence: TGTGCCAGCGTTCGGGCGGGCTCCTACAATGAGCAGTTCTTC.

This chain uses TRBV4-3 with TRBJ2-3; TRBD2 aligns across 7 bases. This CDR3 region has 16 residues. Germline CDR1 is LGHNA and CDR2 is YSLEER. V lost 0 bases and J lost 3; bases outside the gene matches: 6. CDR3 amino acids: CASSQEPAGRTDTQYF. The CDR3 nucleotides read TGCGCCAGCAGCCAAGAGCCAGCGGGGAGGACAGATACGCAGTATTTT.

This clone has a single count. Germline is not matched at one junction end, which may reflect a read error. This sequence joins TRBV7-7 and TRBJ2-3; possible D gene TRBD2, 6 bases. The CDR3 has 14 amino acids. Germline lookup yields CDR1 SSHAT and CDR2 FNYEAQ (reference sequence). As DNA, the CDR3 is TGTGCTAGCAGCGCGGGACTTAGCACAGATACGCAGTATTTT. The encoded protein is CASSAGLSTDTQYF.

V usage is TRBV7-2 and J usage is TRBJ1-2; D remains ambiguous. The CDR3 covers 14 residues. Germline V gives CDR1 SGHTA, CDR2 FQGNSA. V lost 3 bases and J lost 0, with 8 bases in between. CDR3 nucleotides: TGTGCCAGCAGCTTCCCGGGAGCTAACTATGGCTACACCTTC. It translates to CASSFPGANYGYTF.

This chain uses TRBV4-3 with TRBJ1-6, with 9 bases lining up with TRBD1. Germline V gene lookup returns CDR1 LGHNA and CDR2 YSLEER. This CDR3 spans 16 amino acids. V gave up 2 bases and J gave up 10 bases; unmatched junction bases: 9. The DNA for the CDR3 is TGCGCCAGCAGCCAAAATCCACAGGGGGCGTTGTCACCCCTCCACTTT. Protein product: CASSQNPQGALSPLHF.

This sequence joins TRBV4-3 and TRBJ1-1, with 7 bases identical to TRBD1. Losses at the gene ends were 1 base for V and 7 bases for J; bases not matched to a gene: 6. The CDR3 totals 14 residues. Per germline, CDR1 LGHNA and CDR2 YSLEER. The CDR3 DNA reads TGCGCCAGCAGCCAAGGGGGGACAGTTCTTGAAGCTTTCTTT. Protein sequence: CASSQGGTVLEAFF.

The V gene is TRBV18, the J gene TRBJ1-2; D not resolved. CDR1 is KGHSH, CDR2 LQKENI, per germline. This CDR3 spans 13 amino acids. The V gene lost 5 bases and the J gene lost 8 bases, with 15 bases spanning the gap. CDR3 in DNA: TGTGCCAGCTCAACCCTGGGAGCGGCGGGCTACACCTTC. Amino acids: CASSTLGAAGYTF.

A remark on this clone: This could be a read error, since a much larger clone is one nucleotide away. The chain carries TRBV13 and TRBJ1-1; D call uncertain. The CDR3 loop spans 13 amino acids. From germline, CDR1 is PRHDT and CDR2 FYEKMQ (reference sequence). V dropped 1 base and J dropped 1 base, with 4 bases sitting between them. The CDR3 sequence is CASSLDRNTEAFF. CDR3 coding DNA: TGTGCCAGCAGCTTAGACAGGAACACTGAAGCTTTCTTT.

This chain connects TRBV6-5 to TRBJ2-1, with 7 bases lining up with TRBD2. This CDR3 spans 12 amino acids. With V trimmed by 6 bases and J by 4 bases, 0 bases remained unmatched. Germline lookup yields CDR1 MNHEY and CDR2 SVGAGI. In DNA form, the CDR3 reads TGTGCCAGCAGGGGAGGGTACAATGAGCAGTTCTTC. Encoded protein: CASRGGYNEQFF.

The rearrangement links TRBV29-1 to TRBJ1-1; D is ambiguous. This CDR3 region has 12 residues. Looked up from germline, CDR1 is SQVTM and CDR2 is ANQGSEA. Trimming left V 3 bases short and J 1 base short, with 6 bases between. The chain's CDR3 is CSVDGWNTEAFF. The CDR3 bases are TGCAGCGTTGACGGGTGGAACACTGAAGCTTTCTTT.

The V gene is TRBV5-6, the J gene TRBJ2-2, with 11 bases aligning to TRBD2. The CDR3 length is 15 residues. Trimming cost V 2 bases and J 7 bases; bases outside gene matches: 4. Germline values: CDR1 SGHDT, CDR2 YYEEEE. Written as DNA, the CDR3 is TGTGCCAGCAGCTTTGGGACTAGCGGACACGGGGAGCTGTTTTTT. Translation gives CASSFGTSGHGELFF.

The chain joins TRBV6-6 to TRBJ1-5; a possible D gene is TRBD1 (6 bases). Looked up from germline, CDR1 is MNHNY and CDR2 is SVGAGI (reference sequence). Trimming cost V 10 bases and J 2 bases, with 21 bases left between them. The CDR3 is 16 amino acids. CDR3 nucleotide sequence: TGTGCCACTGATCCGGGACAACGTAAGGGCAATCAGCCCCAGCATTTT. This sequence encodes CATDPGQRKGNQPQHF.

The CDR3 loop reads CASSLALATNEKLFF. The CDR3 DNA is TGCGCCAGCAGCTTGGCCCTTGCAACTAATGAAAAACTGTTTTTT. The gene calls are TRBV5-1 and TRBJ1-4; D is unresolved. The ends were cut back, 0 bases at V and 0 bases at J, with 6 bases in the middle. This CDR3 is built from 15 residues. Germline V gene sequence: CDR1 SGHRS, CDR2 YFSETQ.

The chain couples TRBV6-6 to TRBJ2-7, with D maybe TRBD1 (6 bases). V gave up 6 bases and J gave up 6 bases, with 15 bases separating them. CDR1 MNHNY and CDR2 SVGAGI come from the germline V gene (reference sequence). The CDR3 covers 13 residues. Written as DNA, the CDR3 is TGTGCCAGCAGGACCCGGACAGACTGCGAGCAGTACTTC. Protein sequence: CASRTRTDCEQYF.

V usage is TRBV6-1 and J usage is TRBJ1-1, with no clear D. V was pared by 1 base and J by 0 bases, with 6 bases between. Germline loops: CDR1 MNHNS, CDR2 SASEGT. The CDR3 has 14 amino acids. In DNA form, the CDR3 reads TGTGCCAGCAGTGAAGAGGAGATGAACACTGAAGCTTTCTTT. Its translation: CASSEEEMNTEAFF.

V gene TRBV5-1 combines with J gene TRBJ2-7; TRBD2 matches 8 bases. The CDR3 extends over 17 amino acids. Germline assignment: CDR1 SGHRS and CDR2 YFSETQ. V lost 6 bases and J lost 2; bases outside the gene matches: 16. The CDR3 DNA follows: TGCGCCAGCACGGCGGGGGCCGGAGCGGGAGTAGCCTACGAGCAGTACTTC. Translating it yields CASTAGAGAGVAYEQYF.

The chain combines TRBV12-5 with TRBJ1-4; D is ambiguous. Trimming took off 5 bases at V and 0 bases at J, with 16 bases between the two ends. This CDR3 has 17 residues. Germline V gene data show CDR1 as LGHNT and CDR2 as FRNRAP. The CDR3 DNA sequence: TGTGCTAGTGGTCCCGCAATTGGAGCTGCAACTAATGAAAAACTGTTTTTT. It encodes CASGPAIGAATNEKLFF.